One sample yielded the 2 T cell receptor beta chains listed below, sequenced in a study of T cells expressing NK-cell markers. TCRdb reprocessed the 5' RACE reads, with one entry per CDR3 protein and no DNA. The sample shows about 380,000 distinct CDR3 sequences, and 5.2% sits with its ten largest clones. Sequencing was done on a sample of blood T cells: a sorted CD56 or NKG2C T cell subset, CD4+ or CD8+ T cells, or bulk PBMC T cells (not recorded which). The receptors come from a man aged 18-70 years in good health.

This rearrangement joins TRBV20-1 to TRBJ2-5; TCRdb's D gene call, TRBD2, goes unchecked for lack of DNA. CDR3 length: 17 amino acids. Per germline, CDR1 DFQATT and CDR2 SNEGSKA (reference sequence). The CDR3 region is CSASGGRASGGQETQYF.

The gene calls are TRBV7-2 and TRBJ2-5; no DNA is available, so the TRBD1 call from TCRdb remains unchecked. The CDR3 contains 17 residues. Per the germline V gene, CDR1 is SGHTA and CDR2 is FQGNSA. The CDR3 spells CASSLVSQGGHQETQYF.